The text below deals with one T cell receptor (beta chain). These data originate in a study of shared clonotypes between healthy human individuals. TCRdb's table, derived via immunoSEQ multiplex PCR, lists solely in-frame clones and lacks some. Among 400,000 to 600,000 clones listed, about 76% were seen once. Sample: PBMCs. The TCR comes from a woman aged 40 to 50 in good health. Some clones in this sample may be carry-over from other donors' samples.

The CDR3: CASGGMNTEAFF. The CDR3 DNA reads as TGTGCCAGCGGGGGGATGAACACTGAAGCTTTCTTT. The gene calls are TRBV7-2 and TRBJ1-1; a possible D gene is TRBD1 (5 bases). With 8 bases removed from V and 0 bases from J, the gap between germline ends came to 7 bases. Germline V CDR1 and CDR2: SGHTA, FQGNSA. The CDR3 sequence is 12 residues long.